The rows below give T cell receptor beta chains drawn from one sample of a study of cytomegalovirus exposure and HLA in healthy donors. Data came from immunoSEQ multiplex PCR; TCRdb stores just in-frame clones and leaves some out. This table holds roughly 63,000 clones, around 75% found once. The sample consisted of PBMCs. The receptors shown here come from a woman aged 40 to 55 in good health and CMV-seropositive. The CDR3 runs from the conserved cysteine through the conserved F or W. The order of the fields is V gene, J gene, D gene, clone size, CDR3 protein, CDR3 DNA. The D gene is left open where the match is weak. Part of the rows lack a size; the others show once, few, many or a class for expanded clones.

V gene: TRBV2; J gene: TRBJ2-7; D gene: .; clone size: .; CDR3 protein: CASNGPFSYEQYF; CDR3 DNA: TGTGCCAGCAATGGGCCCTTCTCCTACGAGCAGTACTTC
V gene: TRBV10-3; J gene: TRBJ2-3; D gene: TRBD2; clone size: .; CDR3 protein: CAISGGGSTDTQYF; CDR3 DNA: TGTGCCATCAGTGGCGGGGGGTCCACAGATACGCAGTATTTT
V gene: TRBV7-2; J gene: TRBJ2-7; D gene: TRBD2; clone size: .; CDR3 protein: CASSYGGATYEQYF; CDR3 DNA: TGTGCCAGCAGCTACGGGGGGGCGACCTACGAGCAGTACTTC
V gene: TRBV2; J gene: TRBJ1-1; D gene: TRBD1; clone size: .; CDR3 protein: CASNNRGGTEAFF; CDR3 DNA: TGTGCCAGCAATAACAGGGGAGGCACTGAAGCTTTCTTT
V gene: TRBV7-6; J gene: TRBJ1-1; D gene: .; clone size: .; CDR3 protein: CASSLASQGRDTEAFF; CDR3 DNA: TGTGCCAGCAGCTTAGCGAGTCAGGGGCGCGACACTGAAGCTTTCTTT
V gene: TRBV19; J gene: TRBJ2-7; D gene: TRBD1; clone size: .; CDR3 protein: CASSRSGTGTGSYEQYF; CDR3 DNA: TGTGCCAGTAGTAGATCCGGGACAGGGACGGGCTCCTACGAGCAGTACTTC
V gene: TRBV27; J gene: TRBJ2-3; D gene: .; clone size: .; CDR3 protein: CASNFDRTTDTQYF; CDR3 DNA: TGTGCCAGCAATTTCGACAGAACCACAGATACGCAGTATTTT
V gene: TRBV19; J gene: TRBJ1-5; D gene: TRBD1; clone size: .; CDR3 protein: CASSIDRGGLQPQHF; CDR3 DNA: TGTGCCAGTAGTATAGATCGAGGGGGCCTTCAGCCCCAGCATTTT
V gene: TRBV9; J gene: TRBJ1-1; D gene: .; clone size: few; CDR3 protein: CASSGGGGEAFF; CDR3 DNA: TGTGCCAGCAGTGGGGGGGGAGGTGAAGCTTTCTTT
V gene: TRBV9; J gene: TRBJ2-7; D gene: TRBD2; clone size: few; CDR3 protein: CASSVGGASGFYEQYF; CDR3 DNA: TGTGCCAGCAGCGTAGGCGGAGCTAGCGGCTTCTACGAGCAGTACTTC
V gene: TRBV12-5; J gene: TRBJ1-1; D gene: .; clone size: .; CDR3 protein: CASGPGGWTEAFF; CDR3 DNA: TGTGCTAGTGGTCCCGGGGGTTGGACTGAAGCTTTCTTT
V gene: TRBV2; J gene: TRBJ1-3; D gene: .; clone size: .; CDR3 protein: CASSPQGADTIYF; CDR3 DNA: TGTGCCAGCAGTCCTCAGGGTGCGGACACCATATATTTT
V gene: TRBV7-2; J gene: TRBJ1-6; D gene: .; clone size: .; CDR3 protein: CASSLGPLLHF; CDR3 DNA: TGTGCCAGCAGCTTAGGGCCGCTCCTCCACTTT
V gene: TRBV7-2; J gene: TRBJ2-7; D gene: TRBD1; clone size: once; CDR3 protein: CASSLIFGTGEYEQYF; CDR3 DNA: TGTGCCAGCAGCTTAATATTTGGGACAGGGGAATACGAGCAGTACTTC
V gene: TRBV19; J gene: TRBJ1-1; D gene: .; clone size: .; CDR3 protein: CASRDGGASGDTEAFF; CDR3 DNA: TGTGCCAGTAGAGACGGGGGGGCCTCGGGGGACACTGAAGCTTTCTTT
V gene: TRBV2; J gene: TRBJ2-7; D gene: .; clone size: .; CDR3 protein: CASSRGGEDEQYF; CDR3 DNA: TGTGCCAGCAGTAGGGGGGGCGAGGACGAGCAGTACTTC
V gene: TRBV27; J gene: TRBJ1-4; D gene: TRBD1; clone size: .; CDR3 protein: CASSWDRCEFF; CDR3 DNA: TGTGCCAGCAGTTGGGACAGGTGCGAGTTTTTT
V gene: TRBV9; J gene: TRBJ1-2; D gene: TRBD1; clone size: .; CDR3 protein: CASSVAMDREARGYTF; CDR3 DNA: TGTGCCAGCAGCGTAGCTATGGACAGGGAGGCGAGAGGCTACACCTTC
V gene: TRBV30; J gene: TRBJ2-2; D gene: .; clone size: .; CDR3 protein: CAWSYPGTPGGLNTGELFF; CDR3 DNA: TGTGCCTGGAGTTATCCCGGGACTCCAGGGGGTCTGAACACCGGGGAGCTGTTTTTT
V gene: TRBV7-9; J gene: TRBJ1-4; D gene: .; clone size: .; CDR3 protein: CASSLGAGATNEKLFF; CDR3 DNA: TGTGCCAGCAGCTTAGGGGCGGGGGCAACTAATGAAAAACTGTTTTTT
V gene: TRBV7-9; J gene: TRBJ2-3; D gene: .; clone size: few; CDR3 protein: CSSSLLRWDILGDTQYF; CDR3 DNA: TGTTCCAGCAGCTTACTGAGGTGGGACATTCTGGGAGATACGCAGTATTTT
V gene: TRBV18; J gene: TRBJ1-2; D gene: .; clone size: .; CDR3 protein: CASSPQRRSYGYTF; CDR3 DNA: TGTGCCAGCTCACCACAGCGTCGGTCCTATGGCTACACCTTC
V gene: TRBV27; J gene: TRBJ1-2; D gene: .; clone size: once; CDR3 protein: CASSLSGDGYTF; CDR3 DNA: TGTGCCAGCAGCCTTTCGGGTGATGGCTACACCTTC
V gene: TRBV19; J gene: TRBJ1-6; D gene: .; clone size: .; CDR3 protein: CASKETANSPLHF; CDR3 DNA: TGTGCCAGTAAAGAGACAGCCAATTCACCCCTCCACTTT
V gene: TRBV5-8; J gene: TRBJ2-7; D gene: .; clone size: .; CDR3 protein: CASSRGYTYEQYF; CDR3 DNA: TGTGCCAGCAGCAGGGGTTACACCTACGAGCAGTACTTC
V gene: TRBV6-1; J gene: TRBJ1-2; D gene: TRBD1; clone size: .; CDR3 protein: CASSERKGQGVRANYGYTF; CDR3 DNA: TGTGCCAGCAGTGAAAGGAAGGGACAGGGGGTTCGAGCTAACTATGGCTACACCTTC
V gene: TRBV7-3; J gene: TRBJ2-2; D gene: .; clone size: .; CDR3 protein: CASSQPGTLNTGELFF; CDR3 DNA: TGTGCCAGCAGTCAGCCCGGGACACTCAACACCGGGGAGCTGTTTTTT
V gene: TRBV5-4; J gene: TRBJ1-1; D gene: TRBD1; clone size: few; CDR3 protein: CASSPLTGGGTEAFF; CDR3 DNA: TGTGCCAGCAGCCCCTTGACAGGGGGGGGCACTGAAGCTTTCTTT
V gene: TRBV5-4; J gene: TRBJ2-3; D gene: TRBD2; clone size: .; CDR3 protein: CATNPGLLPDTQYF; CDR3 DNA: TGTGCCACTAATCCGGGACTACTCCCAGATACGCAGTATTTT
V gene: TRBV4-1; J gene: TRBJ2-7; D gene: .; clone size: .; CDR3 protein: CASSQGWQGGGVYEQYF; CDR3 DNA: TGCGCCAGCAGCCAAGGGTGGCAGGGCGGCGGGGTGTACGAGCAGTACTTC
V gene: TRBV4-2; J gene: TRBJ2-1; D gene: TRBD2; clone size: few; CDR3 protein: CASSTLAGGDNEQFF; CDR3 DNA: TGTGCCAGCAGCACTTTAGCGGGGGGTGACAATGAGCAGTTCTTC
V gene: TRBV6-4; J gene: TRBJ2-3; D gene: TRBD2; clone size: few; CDR3 protein: CASSHSGGSTDTQYF; CDR3 DNA: TGTGCCAGCAGTCATAGCGGGGGGAGCACAGATACGCAGTATTTT
V gene: TRBV15; J gene: TRBJ1-1; D gene: TRBD1; clone size: .; CDR3 protein: CATSRGTEREAFF; CDR3 DNA: TGTGCCACCAGCAGGGGGACAGAAAGGGAAGCTTTCTTT
V gene: TRBV19; J gene: TRBJ2-3; D gene: TRBD1; clone size: .; CDR3 protein: CASSMGQNTDTQYF; CDR3 DNA: TGTGCCAGTAGTATGGGACAGAACACAGATACGCAGTATTTT
V gene: TRBV4-2; J gene: TRBJ2-3; D gene: TRBD2; clone size: .; CDR3 protein: CASSQVGLAGGRADTQYF; CDR3 DNA: TGTGCCAGCAGCCAAGTGGGACTAGCGGGGGGGCGGGCAGATACGCAGTATTTT
V gene: TRBV19; J gene: TRBJ1-2; D gene: TRBD1; clone size: .; CDR3 protein: CASSNTGEDGYTF; CDR3 DNA: TGTGCCAGTAGTAACACAGGGGAAGATGGCTACACCTTC
V gene: TRBV7-9; J gene: TRBJ2-1; D gene: .; clone size: .; CDR3 protein: CASSLRGASRLNEQFF; CDR3 DNA: TGTGCCAGCAGCTTACGTGGGGCTAGTCGGCTCAATGAGCAGTTCTTC
V gene: TRBV5-1; J gene: TRBJ1-2; D gene: .; clone size: .; CDR3 protein: CASSFGDINYGYTF; CDR3 DNA: TGCGCCAGCAGCTTCGGGGACATAAACTATGGCTACACCTTC
V gene: TRBV4-2; J gene: TRBJ1-6; D gene: .; clone size: .; CDR3 protein: CASSESSYNSPLHF; CDR3 DNA: TGTGCCAGCAGCGAGAGCTCCTATAATTCACCCCTCCACTTT
V gene: TRBV5-4; J gene: TRBJ2-3; D gene: TRBD2; clone size: few; CDR3 protein: CASSAYSGGVGADTQYF; CDR3 DNA: TGTGCCAGCAGCGCATATAGCGGGGGGGTTGGGGCAGATACGCAGTATTTT
V gene: TRBV5-4; J gene: TRBJ1-6; D gene: .; clone size: .; CDR3 protein: CASSLEWTDNSPLHF; CDR3 DNA: TGTGCCAGCAGCTTGGAGTGGACAGATAATTCACCCCTCCACTTT
V gene: TRBV30; J gene: TRBJ2-3; D gene: .; clone size: once; CDR3 protein: CAWTQSDTQYF; CDR3 DNA: TGTGCCTGGACCCAATCCGATACGCAGTATTTT
V gene: TRBV29-1; J gene: TRBJ1-2; D gene: .; clone size: .; CDR3 protein: CSVEVAGTAYGYTF; CDR3 DNA: TGCAGCGTTGAAGTGGCGGGGACGGCCTATGGCTACACCTTC
V gene: TRBV7-9; J gene: TRBJ2-3; D gene: .; clone size: .; CDR3 protein: CASSPGVVGADTQYF; CDR3 DNA: TGTGCCAGCAGCCCGGGGGTAGTAGGCGCAGATACGCAGTATTTT
V gene: TRBV27; J gene: TRBJ2-3; D gene: .; clone size: .; CDR3 protein: CASSLSVADTQYF; CDR3 DNA: TGTGCCAGCAGTTTATCGGTAGCAGATACGCAGTATTTT
V gene: TRBV7-9; J gene: TRBJ1-4; D gene: TRBD1; clone size: few; CDR3 protein: CSSSHLRDRGEKLFF; CDR3 DNA: TGTTCCAGCAGCCATCTGCGGGACAGAGGAGAAAAACTGTTTTTT
V gene: TRBV6-1; J gene: TRBJ1-5; D gene: .; clone size: .; CDR3 protein: CASSEGAVSNQPQHF; CDR3 DNA: TGTGCCAGCAGTGAAGGGGCAGTTAGCAATCAGCCCCAGCATTTT
V gene: TRBV6-5; J gene: TRBJ1-3; D gene: .; clone size: .; CDR3 protein: CASSARATRGIYF; CDR3 DNA: TGTGCCAGCAGCGCCAGGGCAACCCGAGGCATATATTTT
V gene: TRBV5-6; J gene: TRBJ1-2; D gene: .; clone size: .; CDR3 protein: CASTHGRADYGYTF; CDR3 DNA: TGTGCCAGCACCCACGGCAGGGCGGACTATGGCTACACCTTC
V gene: TRBV6-5; J gene: TRBJ2-1; D gene: TRBD2; clone size: .; CDR3 protein: CASTPSGTNYNEQFF; CDR3 DNA: TGTGCCAGCACCCCATCCGGGACTAATTACAATGAGCAGTTCTTC
V gene: TRBV6-5; J gene: TRBJ1-1; D gene: .; clone size: .; CDR3 protein: CASSYSKGQMNTEAFF; CDR3 DNA: TGTGCCAGCAGTTACTCGAAAGGACAGATGAACACTGAAGCTTTCTTT
V gene: TRBV5-6; J gene: TRBJ1-2; D gene: .; clone size: .; CDR3 protein: CASSLTTAGVNYGYTF; CDR3 DNA: TGTGCCAGCAGCTTGACGACCGCGGGGGTAAACTATGGCTACACCTTC
V gene: TRBV9; J gene: TRBJ1-5; D gene: .; clone size: .; CDR3 protein: CASSVTPPTTGARGYSNQPQHF; CDR3 DNA: TGTGCCAGCAGCGTAACCCCCCCCACGACAGGCGCGAGGGGTTATAGCAATCAGCCCCAGCATTTT
V gene: TRBV9; J gene: TRBJ1-5; D gene: TRBD1; clone size: .; CDR3 protein: CASSVQGGNQPQHF; CDR3 DNA: TGTGCCAGCAGCGTACAGGGGGGCAATCAGCCCCAGCATTTT
V gene: TRBV19; J gene: TRBJ1-3; D gene: .; clone size: .; CDR3 protein: CASSGQSGNTIYF; CDR3 DNA: TGTGCCAGTAGTGGACAATCCGGAAACACCATATATTTT
V gene: TRBV4-1; J gene: TRBJ1-3; D gene: TRBD1; clone size: .; CDR3 protein: CASSPWTGGGNTIYF; CDR3 DNA: TGCGCCAGCAGCCCTTGGACAGGGGGCGGGAACACCATATATTTT
V gene: TRBV7-2; J gene: TRBJ1-2; D gene: .; clone size: .; CDR3 protein: CASSFQGEAYGYTF; CDR3 DNA: TGTGCCAGCAGCTTCCAGGGCGAAGCCTATGGCTACACCTTC
V gene: TRBV5-1; J gene: TRBJ1-1; D gene: TRBD1; clone size: .; CDR3 protein: CASSSPIGQGMNTEAFF; CDR3 DNA: TGCGCCAGCAGCTCGCCAATAGGACAGGGGATGAACACTGAAGCTTTCTTT